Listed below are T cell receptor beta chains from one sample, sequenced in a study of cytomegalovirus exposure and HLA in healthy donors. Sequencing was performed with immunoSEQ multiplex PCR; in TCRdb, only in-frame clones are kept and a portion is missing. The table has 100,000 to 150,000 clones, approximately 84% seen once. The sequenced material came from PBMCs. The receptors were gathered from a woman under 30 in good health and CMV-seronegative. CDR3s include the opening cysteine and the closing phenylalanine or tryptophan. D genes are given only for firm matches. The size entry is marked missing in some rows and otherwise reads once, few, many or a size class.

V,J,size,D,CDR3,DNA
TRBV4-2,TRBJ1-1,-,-,CASSQEGSENTEAFF,TGTGCCAGCAGCCAGGAGGGTAGCGAGAACACTGAAGCTTTCTTT
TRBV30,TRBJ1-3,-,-,CAWSLTRDTSGNTIYF,TGTGCCTGGAGCCTCACCCGGGACACCTCTGGAAACACCATATATTTT
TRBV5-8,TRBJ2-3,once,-,CASSSLADTQYF,TGTGCCAGCAGCTCCCTAGCAGATACGCAGTATTTT
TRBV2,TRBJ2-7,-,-,CASSWEQGYEQYF,TGTGCCAGCAGTTGGGAACAGGGCTACGAGCAGTACTTC
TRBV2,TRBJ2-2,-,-,CASVQGDGTGELFF,TGTGCCAGCGTACAGGGAGACGGCACCGGGGAGCTGTTTTTT
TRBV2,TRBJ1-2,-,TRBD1,CASSRTGEYGYTF,TGTGCCAGCAGTAGGACAGGGGAGTATGGCTACACCTTC
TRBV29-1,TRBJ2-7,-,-,CSVTTDSYEQYF,TGCAGCGTCACGACAGATTCCTACGAGCAGTACTTC
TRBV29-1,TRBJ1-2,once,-,CSVETARGNYGYTF,TGCAGCGTTGAGACAGCCCGTGGGAACTATGGCTACACCTTC
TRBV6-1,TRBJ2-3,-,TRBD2,CASSDGVGGVGTDTQYF,TGTGCCAGCAGTGATGGGGTTGGGGGGGTGGGCACAGATACGCAGTATTTT
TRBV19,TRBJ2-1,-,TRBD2,CASTMGLAGESEQFF,TGTGCCAGTACCATGGGGCTAGCGGGAGAATCGGAGCAGTTCTTC
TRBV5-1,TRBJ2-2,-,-,CASSLPGSGTGELFF,TGCGCCAGCAGCTTGCCCGGGAGCGGAACCGGGGAGCTGTTTTTT
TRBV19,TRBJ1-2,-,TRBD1,CASSTGVGYTF,TGTGCCAGTAGCACAGGGGTTGGCTACACCTTC
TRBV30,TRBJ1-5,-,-,CAWSEDLNQPQHF,TGTGCCTGGAGCGAGGATCTAAATCAGCCCCAGCATTTT
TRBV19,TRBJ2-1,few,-,CASCQDSVFNEQFF,TGTGCCAGTTGCCAAGACAGTGTTTTCAATGAGCAGTTCTTC
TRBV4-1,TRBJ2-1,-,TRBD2,CASSPGTSVYEQFF,TGCGCCAGCAGCCCGGGGACTAGCGTTTATGAGCAGTTCTTC
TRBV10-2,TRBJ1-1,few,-,CASSPTYTEAFF,TGCGCCAGCAGCCCTACTTACACTGAAGCTTTCTTT
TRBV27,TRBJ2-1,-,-,CASSLFRSSYNEQFF,TGTGCCAGCAGTTTATTTCGGAGCTCCTACAATGAGCAGTTCTTC
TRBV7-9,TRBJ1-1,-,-,CSSSGGVPEAFF,TGTTCCAGCAGCGGAGGGGTCCCTGAAGCTTTCTTT
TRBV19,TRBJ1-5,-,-,CASSPHSSGLWGNQPQHF,TGTGCCAGTAGTCCACATAGTTCAGGGCTCTGGGGCAATCAGCCCCAGCATTTT
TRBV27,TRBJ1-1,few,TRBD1,CASSRDRFIVPSEAFF,TGTGCCAGCAGCCGGGACAGGTTTATTGTCCCCTCTGAAGCTTTCTTT
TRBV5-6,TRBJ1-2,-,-,CASSPGPGGYTF,TGTGCCAGCAGCCCGGGTCCCGGGGGCTACACCTTC
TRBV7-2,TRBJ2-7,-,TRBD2,CASSLPAGGSEQYF,TGTGCCAGCAGCTTACCAGCGGGAGGGAGTGAGCAGTACTTC
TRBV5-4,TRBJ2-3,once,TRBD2,CASSPAGNSGRDTQYF,TGTGCCAGCAGCCCCGCGGGGAATAGCGGGAGAGATACGCAGTATTTT
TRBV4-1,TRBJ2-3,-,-,CASSQEEGADTLLLTDTQYF,TGCGCCAGCAGCCAAGAGGAGGGAGCGGACACACTTCTTTTGACAGATACGCAGTATTTT
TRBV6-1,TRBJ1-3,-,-,CASKAHRAVNTIYF,TGTGCCAGCAAAGCGCACAGGGCGGTAAACACCATATATTTT
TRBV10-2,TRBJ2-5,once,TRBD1,CASSDKGAGGWIQETQYF,TGCGCCAGCAGTGATAAGGGGGCCGGCGGGTGGATTCAAGAGACCCAGTACTTC
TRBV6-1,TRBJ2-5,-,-,CASSPGAQETQYF,TGTGCCAGCAGCCCTGGGGCACAAGAGACCCAGTACTTC
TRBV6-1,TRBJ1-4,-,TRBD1,CASSTGATNEKLFF,TGTGCCAGCAGTACAGGGGCAACTAATGAAAAACTGTTTTTT
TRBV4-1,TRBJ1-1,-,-,CASSQELTGNTEAFF,TGCGCCAGCAGCCAAGAATTAACAGGGAACACTGAAGCTTTCTTT
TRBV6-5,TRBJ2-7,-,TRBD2,CASSGIAGDSYEQYF,TGTGCCAGCAGTGGGATAGCGGGAGACTCCTACGAGCAGTACTTC
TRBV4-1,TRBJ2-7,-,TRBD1,CASSRSEGGAYEQYF,TGCGCCAGCAGCCGATCCGAAGGGGGCGCATACGAGCAGTACTTC
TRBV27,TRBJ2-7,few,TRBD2,CASSPLAGGYEQYF,TGTGCCAGCAGTCCTCTAGCGGGAGGATACGAGCAGTACTTC
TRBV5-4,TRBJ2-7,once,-,CASSFGYEQYF,TGTGCCAGCAGCTTCGGCTACGAGCAGTACTTC
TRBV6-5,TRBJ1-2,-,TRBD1,CASSLTGRNYGYTF,TGTGCCAGCAGTCTGACAGGGAGGAACTATGGCTACACCTTC
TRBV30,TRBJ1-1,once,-,CALGRSGNTEAFF,TGTGCACTAGGCCGTTCCGGGAACACTGAAGCTTTCTTT
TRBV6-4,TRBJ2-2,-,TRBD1,CASRGGQLTGELFF,TGTGCCAGCAGAGGGGGACAGCTTACCGGGGAGCTGTTTTTT
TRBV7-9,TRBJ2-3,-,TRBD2,CASSSGTSGGTQYF,TGTGCCAGCAGCTCCGGGACTAGCGGGGGAACGCAGTATTTT
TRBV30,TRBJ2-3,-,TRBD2,CAWSGGSGNADTQYF,TGTGCCTGGAGTGGTGGTAGCGGGAACGCAGATACGCAGTATTTT
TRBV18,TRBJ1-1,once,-,CASSPTGSSSEAFF,TGTGCCAGCTCACCTACAGGGTCTTCATCCGAAGCTTTCTTT
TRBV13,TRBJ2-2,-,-,CASSSVGVGQISGELFF,TGTGCCAGCAGCTCAGTGGGCGTAGGACAGATTTCTGGGGAGCTGTTTTTT
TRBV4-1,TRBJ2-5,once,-,CASSAQASHQETQYF,TGCGCCAGCAGCGCTCAAGCGAGTCACCAAGAGACCCAGTACTTC
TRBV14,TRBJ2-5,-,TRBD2,CASSLTSGRGETQYF,TGTGCCAGCAGCCTCACCAGCGGGAGAGGGGAGACCCAGTACTTC
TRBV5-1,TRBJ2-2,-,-,CASSPGVVGELFF,TGCGCCAGCAGCCCCGGGGTTGTCGGGGAGCTGTTTTTT
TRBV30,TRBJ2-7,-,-,CAWSRRVSSYEQYF,TGTGCCTGGAGTAGACGGGTGAGCTCCTACGAGCAGTACTTC
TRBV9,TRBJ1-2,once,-,CASIGRSYGYTF,TGTGCCAGCATTGGCAGGTCCTATGGCTACACCTTC
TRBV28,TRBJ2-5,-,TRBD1,CASSLPGQQMGTQYF,TGTGCCAGCAGCTTGCCGGGACAGCAAATGGGGACCCAGTACTTC
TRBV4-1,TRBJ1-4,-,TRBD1,CASSQWDRQNEKLFF,TGCGCCAGCAGCCAATGGGACAGACAGAATGAAAAACTGTTTTTT
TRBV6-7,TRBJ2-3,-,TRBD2,CASSYLGTSGRPWGQYF,TGTGCCAGCAGTTACCTGGGAACTAGCGGGAGGCCTTGGGGTCAGTATTTT